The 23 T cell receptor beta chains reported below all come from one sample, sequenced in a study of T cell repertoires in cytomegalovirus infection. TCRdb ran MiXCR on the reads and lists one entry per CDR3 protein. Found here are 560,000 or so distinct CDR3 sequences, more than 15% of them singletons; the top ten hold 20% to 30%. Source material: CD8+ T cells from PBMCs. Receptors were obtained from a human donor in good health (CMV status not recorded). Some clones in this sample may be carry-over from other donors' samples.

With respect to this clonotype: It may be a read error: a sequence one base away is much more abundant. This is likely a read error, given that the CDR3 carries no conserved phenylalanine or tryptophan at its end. CDR3 residues: CASSFVSSGSNEQFL. CDR3 in DNA: TGTGCCAGCAGCTTCGTCAGTAGCGGGAGCAATGAGCAGTTCTTA. The chain couples TRBV7-6 to TRBJ2-1, with 9 bases matching TRBD2. Germline loops: CDR1 SGHVS, CDR2 FNYEAQ. After removal of 3 bases from V and 6 bases from J, the junction contained 6 bases not matched to a gene. The length of the CDR3 is 15 residues.

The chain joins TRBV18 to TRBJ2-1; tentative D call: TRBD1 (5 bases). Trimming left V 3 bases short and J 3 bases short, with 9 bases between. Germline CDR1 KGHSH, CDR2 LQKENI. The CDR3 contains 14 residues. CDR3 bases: TGTGCCAGCTCACCGGGGCACAACTACAATGAGCAGTTCTTC. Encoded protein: CASSPGHNYNEQFF.

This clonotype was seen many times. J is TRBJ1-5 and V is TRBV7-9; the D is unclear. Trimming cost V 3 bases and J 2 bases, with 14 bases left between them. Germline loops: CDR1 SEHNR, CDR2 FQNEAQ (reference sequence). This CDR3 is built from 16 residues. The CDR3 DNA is TGTGCCAGCAGCTTGGGCGGCCCTTCGGGCAATCAGCCCCAGCATTTT. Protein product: CASSLGGPSGNQPQHF. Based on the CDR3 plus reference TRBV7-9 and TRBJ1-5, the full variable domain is DTGVSQNPRHKITKRGQNVTFRCDPISEHNRLYWYRQTLGQGPEFLTYFQNEAQLEKSRLLSDRFSAERPKGSFSTLEIQRTEQGDSAMYLCASSLGGPSGNQPQHFGDGTRLSIL.

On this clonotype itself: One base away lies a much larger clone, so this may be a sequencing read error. As DNA, the CDR3 is TGTGCCCGCAGTCCCGAACCTTGGTCCGAGGAAGAAGGAAACACCATATATTTT. Residues: CARSPEPWSEEEGNTIYF. The chain combines TRBV6-5 with TRBJ1-3; D is undetermined. The CDR3 covers 18 residues. Germline V CDR1 and CDR2: MNHEY, SVGAGI.

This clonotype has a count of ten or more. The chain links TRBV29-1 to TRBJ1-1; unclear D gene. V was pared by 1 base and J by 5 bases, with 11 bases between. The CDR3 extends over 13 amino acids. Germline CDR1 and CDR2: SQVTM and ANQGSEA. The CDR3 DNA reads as TGCAGCGTTGAAGGGGGAGATATAACTGAAGCTTTCTTT. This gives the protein CSVEGGDITEAFF.

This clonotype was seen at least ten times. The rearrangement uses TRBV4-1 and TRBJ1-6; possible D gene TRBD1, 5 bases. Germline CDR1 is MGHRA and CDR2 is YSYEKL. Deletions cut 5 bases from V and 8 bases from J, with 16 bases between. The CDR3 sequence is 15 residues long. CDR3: CASSSHGTGYSPLHF. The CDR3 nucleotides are TGCGCCAGCAGCAGCCACGGGACGGGGTATTCACCCCTCCACTTT.

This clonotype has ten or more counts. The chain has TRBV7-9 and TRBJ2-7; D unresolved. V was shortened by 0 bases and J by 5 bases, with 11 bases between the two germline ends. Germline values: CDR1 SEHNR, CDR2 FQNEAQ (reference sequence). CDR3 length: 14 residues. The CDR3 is CASSLAGFVHEQYF. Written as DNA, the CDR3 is TGTGCCAGCAGCTTAGCTGGGTTCGTCCACGAGCAGTACTTC.

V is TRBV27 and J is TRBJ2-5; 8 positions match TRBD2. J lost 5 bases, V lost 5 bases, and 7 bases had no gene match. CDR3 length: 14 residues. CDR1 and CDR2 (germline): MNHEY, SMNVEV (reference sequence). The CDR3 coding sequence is TGTGCCAGCAGTCATAGAGCGGGGGCGGAGACCCAGTACTTC. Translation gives CASSHRAGAETQYF.

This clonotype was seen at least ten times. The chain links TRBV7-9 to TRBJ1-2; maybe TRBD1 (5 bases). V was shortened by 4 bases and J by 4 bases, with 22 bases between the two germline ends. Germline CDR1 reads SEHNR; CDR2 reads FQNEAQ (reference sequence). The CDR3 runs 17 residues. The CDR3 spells CASSSKTQGPFGYGYTF. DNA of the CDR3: TGTGCCAGCAGCTCAAAGACCCAGGGCCCGTTCGGCTATGGCTACACCTTC.

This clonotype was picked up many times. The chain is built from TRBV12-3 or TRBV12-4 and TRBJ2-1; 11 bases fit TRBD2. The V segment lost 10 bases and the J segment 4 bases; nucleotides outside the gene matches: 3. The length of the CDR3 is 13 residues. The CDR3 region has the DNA TGTGCCATCACTAGCGGGGGATACAATGAGCAGTTCTTC. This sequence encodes CAITSGGYNEQFF.

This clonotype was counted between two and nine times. The DNA of the CDR3 is TGCAGTGCTAGAGGACTAGGCAGCTCCTACAATGAGCAGTTCTTC. It specifies CSARGLGSSYNEQFF. The V gene is TRBV20-1, the J gene TRBJ2-1; weak D call: TRBD2 (6 bases). CDR3 length equals 15 residues. V was trimmed by 1 base and J by 0 bases, leaving 10 bases between them. Germline assignment: CDR1 DFQATT and CDR2 SNEGSKA (reference sequence).

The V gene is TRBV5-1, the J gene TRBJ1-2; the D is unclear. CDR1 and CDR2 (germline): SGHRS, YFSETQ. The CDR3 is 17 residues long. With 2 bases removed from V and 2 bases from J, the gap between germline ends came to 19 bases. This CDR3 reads CASSFSGTENGNYGYTF. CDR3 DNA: TGCGCCAGCAGCTTTTCGGGAACGGAGAATGGGAACTATGGCTACACCTTC.

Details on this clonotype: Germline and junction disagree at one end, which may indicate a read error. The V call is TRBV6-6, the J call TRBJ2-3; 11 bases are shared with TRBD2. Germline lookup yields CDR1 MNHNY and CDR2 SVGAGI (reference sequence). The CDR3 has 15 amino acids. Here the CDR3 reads CASSLAGGSTHTQYF. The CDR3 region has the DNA TGTGCCAGCAGTCTAGCGGGGGGTAGCACACATACGCAGTATTTT.

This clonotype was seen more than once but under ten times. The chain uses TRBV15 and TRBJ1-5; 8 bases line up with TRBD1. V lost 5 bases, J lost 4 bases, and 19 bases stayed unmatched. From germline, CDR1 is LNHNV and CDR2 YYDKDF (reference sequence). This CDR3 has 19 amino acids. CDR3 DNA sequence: TGTGCCACCAGCGGAATCTTTATAACGGACAGGGTCGGGAATCAGCCCCAGCATTTT. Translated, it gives CATSGIFITDRVGNQPQHF.

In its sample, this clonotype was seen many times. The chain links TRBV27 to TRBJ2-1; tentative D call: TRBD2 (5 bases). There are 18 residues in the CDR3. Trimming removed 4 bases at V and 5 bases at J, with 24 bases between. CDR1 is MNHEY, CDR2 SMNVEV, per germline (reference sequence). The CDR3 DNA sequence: TGTGCCAGCAGTTCCCCCACGAGCGGCCTGGTGAGAAACAATGAGCAGTTCTTC. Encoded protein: CASSSPTSGLVRNNEQFF.

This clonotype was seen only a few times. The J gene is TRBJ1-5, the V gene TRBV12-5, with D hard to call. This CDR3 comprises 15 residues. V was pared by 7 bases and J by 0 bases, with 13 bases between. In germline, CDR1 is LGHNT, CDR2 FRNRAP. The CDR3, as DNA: TGTGCTAGTGCCTTGACGGGCAGTAGCAATCAGCCCCAGCATTTT. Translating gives CASALTGSSNQPQHF.

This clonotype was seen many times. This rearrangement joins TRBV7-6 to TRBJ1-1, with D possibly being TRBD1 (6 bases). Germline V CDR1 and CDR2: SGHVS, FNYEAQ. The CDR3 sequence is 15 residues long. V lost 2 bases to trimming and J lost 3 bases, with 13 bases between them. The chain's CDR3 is CASSLRGRGHTEAFF. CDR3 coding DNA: TGTGCCAGCAGCTTACGTGGCAGGGGTCACACTGAAGCTTTCTTT.

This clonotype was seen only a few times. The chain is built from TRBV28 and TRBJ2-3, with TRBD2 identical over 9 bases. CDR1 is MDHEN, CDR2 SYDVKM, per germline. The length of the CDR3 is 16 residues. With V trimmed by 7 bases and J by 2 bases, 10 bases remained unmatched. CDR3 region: CASTGGKRGDTDTQYF. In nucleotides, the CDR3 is TGTGCCAGCACCGGGGGCAAGCGGGGGGACACAGATACGCAGTATTTT. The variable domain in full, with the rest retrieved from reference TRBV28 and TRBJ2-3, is DVKVTQSSRYLVKRTGEKVFLECVQDMDHENMFWYRQDPGLGLRLIYFSYDVKMKEKGDIPEGYSVSREKKERFSLILESASTNQTSMYLCASTGGKRGDTDTQYFGPGTRLTVL.

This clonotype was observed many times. CDR3 in DNA: TGCAGCGTTGATTTGGGTACCGGGGCCAACGTCCTGACTTTC. Its translation is CSVDLGTGANVLTF. The chain is built from TRBV29-1 and TRBJ2-6, with no clear D. Germline V gene sequence: CDR1 SQVTM, CDR2 ANQGSEA. The CDR3 loop spans 14 amino acids. Trimming left V 3 bases short and J 4 bases short, with 10 bases between.

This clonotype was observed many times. CDR3 loop: CASSADRDRNEQYF. Written as DNA, the CDR3 is TGTGCCAGCAGTGCGGACAGGGACCGTAACGAGCAGTACTTC. This chain connects TRBV25-1 to TRBJ2-7; 8 positions match TRBD1. CDR1 and CDR2 from the germline V gene are MGHDK and SYGVNS. This CDR3 has 14 amino acids. The V and J ends lost 4 bases and 5 bases, in that order; junction bases with no gene match: 7.

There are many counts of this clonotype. The CDR3 DNA follows: TGTGCCAGCAGCCTAGAATCAGATACGCAGTATTTT. It codes for CASSLESDTQYF. V gene TRBV12-3 or TRBV12-4 combines with J gene TRBJ2-3; D is undetermined. The V and J ends lost 6 bases and 4 bases respectively, with 8 bases between them. The CDR3 runs 12 residues.

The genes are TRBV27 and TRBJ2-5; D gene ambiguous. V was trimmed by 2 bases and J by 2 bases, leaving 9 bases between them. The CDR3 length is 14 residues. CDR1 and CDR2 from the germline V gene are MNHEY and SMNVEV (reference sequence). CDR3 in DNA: TGTGCCAGCAGTTTAACGGCAGAGCAAGAGACCCAGTACTTC. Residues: CASSLTAEQETQYF.

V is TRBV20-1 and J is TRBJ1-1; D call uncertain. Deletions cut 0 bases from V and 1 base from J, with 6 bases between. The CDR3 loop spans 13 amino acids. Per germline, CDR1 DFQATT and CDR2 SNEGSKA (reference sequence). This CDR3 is CSARDVPNTEAFF. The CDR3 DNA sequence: TGCAGTGCTAGAGACGTACCGAACACTGAAGCTTTCTTT.